Each of the 32 T cell receptor beta chains below was sequenced from the same sample in a study of cytomegalovirus exposure and HLA in healthy donors. It was with 60 Vbeta and 13 Jbeta primers that the PCR ran. TCRdb keeps only in-frame clones here, not all; method: immunoSEQ multiplex PCR. The sample yields over 150,000 clones, approximately 75% seen once. Specimen: PBMCs. Receptor source: a man between 18 and 29 years old in good health and CMV-seronegative.

The J gene is TRBJ1-1, the V gene TRBV19; D not resolved. From germline, CDR1 is LNHDA and CDR2 SQIVND (reference sequence). Deletions cut 5 bases from V and 4 bases from J, with 26 bases between. The CDR3 totals 18 residues. The CDR3 protein is CASSPLRLLSTPGTEAFF. CDR3 bases: TGTGCCAGTAGTCCCCTCCGACTCCTATCTACACCCGGCACTGAAGCTTTCTTT. Full variable domain (outside the CDR3, taken from reference TRBV19 and TRBJ1-1): DGGITQSPKYLFRKEGQNVTLSCEQNLNHDAMYWYRQDPGQGLRLIYYSQIVNDFQKGDIAEGYSVSREKKESFPLTVTSAQKNPTAFYLCASSPLRLLSTPGTEAFFGQGTRLTVV.

This clone was observed a few times. The V gene is TRBV5-4, the J gene TRBJ2-5; TRBD1 is a possible D gene (6 bases). This CDR3 is built from 15 residues. Germline assignment: CDR1 SGHNT and CDR2 YYREEE (reference sequence). V dropped 5 bases and J dropped 5 bases, with 19 bases sitting between them. This CDR3 is CASSPGGRVTETQYF. The CDR3 nucleotides are TGTGCCAGCAGTCCTGGGGGCAGGGTAACGGAGACCCAGTACTTC.

This chain uses TRBV2 with TRBJ1-4; tentatively, D is TRBD1 (5 bases). The CDR3 has 13 amino acids. Trimming pared 10 bases from V and 7 bases from J, leaving 16 bases between. Germline V gives CDR1 SNHLY, CDR2 FYNNEI. The CDR3 nucleotides are TGTGCCACAAAGGGGATTACGGGTGAAAAACTGTTTTTT. The encoded protein is CATKGITGEKLFF.

A single count supports this clone. V usage is TRBV7-9 and J usage is TRBJ2-1; maybe TRBD2 (6 bases). Looked up from germline, CDR1 is SEHNR and CDR2 is FQNEAQ (reference sequence). V dropped 5 bases and J dropped 2 bases, with 16 bases sitting between them. CDR3 length: 16 residues. CDR3 region: CASSPVRGSAYNEQFF. DNA of the CDR3: TGTGCCAGCAGCCCCGTTCGGGGGAGCGCCTACAATGAGCAGTTCTTC.

With respect to this clone: Other DNA sequences in the same sample also yield this CDR3. This chain links TRBV2 with TRBJ2-5; 7 nucleotides align to TRBD2. With 3 bases clipped from V and 4 bases from J, the junction kept 11 bases outside the gene matches. This CDR3 has 16 amino acids. The germline CDR1 and CDR2 sequences are SNHLY and FYNNEI. The CDR3 reads CASSDPRGGSGETQYF. CDR3 nucleotide sequence: TGTGCCAGCAGTGACCCGCGCGGGGGTTCAGGAGAGACCCAGTACTTC. Full variable domain (missing parts from reference TRBV2 and TRBJ2-5): EPEVTQTPSHQVTQMGQEVILRCVPISNHLYFYWYRQILGQKVEFLVSFYNNEISEKSEIFDDQFSVERPDGSNFTLKIRSTKLEDSAMYFCASSDPRGGSGETQYFGPGTRLLVL.

The chain joins TRBV6-5 to TRBJ1-5, with D perhaps matching TRBD1 (6 bases). Germline V gene sequence: CDR1 MNHEY, CDR2 SVGAGI. Between the trimmed V and J ends, which lost 2 bases and 4 bases, there was a span of 12 bases. This CDR3 has 15 amino acids. The CDR3 DNA reads TGTGCCAGCAGTTACGGCAGGGGCTGGAATCAGCCCCAGCATTTT. It specifies CASSYGRGWNQPQHF.

The table lists this clone with a few counts. V is TRBV5-1 and J is TRBJ1-5, with a tentative D call TRBD1 (5 bases). The CDR3 loop spans 15 amino acids. V was pared by 1 base and J by 0 bases, with 8 bases between. Germline V gives CDR1 SGHRS, CDR2 YFSETQ. The CDR3 loop reads CASSLKGDSNQPQHF. The DNA for the CDR3 is TGCGCCAGCAGCTTGAAAGGGGATAGCAATCAGCCCCAGCATTTT.

V is TRBV29-1 and J is TRBJ1-2, with D tentatively TRBD1 (6 bases). V lost 7 bases and J 5 bases, leaving 17 bases between the germline ends. The CDR3 has 13 amino acids. Germline V gives CDR1 SQVTM, CDR2 ANQGSEA. This CDR3 reads CSAARGDSYGYTF. The CDR3 DNA reads as TGCAGCGCCGCCAGGGGTGATTCGTATGGCTACACCTTC.

This clone was recorded a few times. The chain links TRBV7-8 to TRBJ1-1, with TRBD1 as a possible D gene (5 bases). Trimming took off 1 base at V and 5 bases at J, with 11 bases between the two ends. Germline assignment: CDR1 SGHVS and CDR2 FQNEAQ. This CDR3 is 14 amino acids long. The CDR3 sequence: CASSLVRAGTEAFF. CDR3 bases: TGTGCCAGCAGCTTAGTCAGGGCCGGGACTGAAGCTTTCTTT.

The gene calls are TRBV7-9 and TRBJ2-6, with D perhaps matching TRBD1 (6 bases). There are 15 residues in the CDR3. V was clipped by 11 bases and J by 0 bases, with 14 bases between them. CDR1 SEHNR and CDR2 FQNEAQ come from the germline V gene (reference sequence). The CDR3 spells CAGDTGTSGANVLTF. The DNA for the CDR3 is TGTGCCGGTGATACAGGGACCTCTGGGGCCAACGTCCTGACTTTC.

This clone came up a few times. The CDR3 coding sequence is TGTGCCACCAGCAGAGCAGGGGACGGTCAACCCCTGATGTTCTTC. Translated: CATSRAGDGQPLMFF. This chain uses TRBV15 with TRBJ2-1; TRBD1 might be the D (6 bases). This CDR3 has 15 residues. The germline gives CDR1 LNHNV, CDR2 YYDKDF (reference sequence). V dropped 1 base and J dropped 15 bases, with 22 bases sitting between them.

The chain has TRBV6-5 and TRBJ2-2; 8 nucleotides match TRBD1. V shed 4 bases, J shed 5 bases, and the junction held 9 bases outside the gene matches. The germline V gene encodes CDR1 MNHEY and CDR2 SVGAGI. The CDR3 length is 16 residues. As DNA, the CDR3 is TGTGCCAGCAGTTCCAGACAGGGGTCGAGGACCGGGGAGCTGTTTTTT. It translates to CASSSRQGSRTGELFF.

The J gene is TRBJ2-7, the V gene TRBV9, with 9 bases matching TRBD1. This CDR3 contains 15 residues. Unmatched junction bases numbered 7, after V lost 4 bases and J lost 2 bases. From germline, CDR1 is SGDLS and CDR2 YYNGEE. The DNA for the CDR3 is TGTGCCAGCAGCCCTGAGGGACAGGGAACCTACGAGCAGTACTTC. It is translated as CASSPEGQGTYEQYF.

The J gene is TRBJ2-3, the V gene TRBV5-1, with unresolved D. Germline CDR1 reads SGHRS; CDR2 reads YFSETQ. V lost 1 base and J 5 bases, leaving 5 bases between the germline ends. This CDR3 is 12 amino acids long. The CDR3 loop is CASSLYRDTQYF. As DNA, the CDR3 is TGCGCCAGCAGCTTGTACAGAGATACGCAGTATTTT.

This clone appeared a single time. The rearrangement uses TRBV12-2 and TRBJ2-7; TRBD2 is taken as the D call from the table, unchecked against the DNA. TRBV12-2 is a documented pseudogene. There are 16 residues in the CDR3. The CDR3 DNA reads as TGTGCAAGTCGCCTAGTAAGCGGGGGGAGCTCCTACGAGCAGTACTTC. This encodes CASRLVSGGSSYEQYF.

The J gene is TRBJ1-1, the V gene TRBV7-9; the match to TRBD1 covers 7 bases. Per germline, CDR1 SEHNR and CDR2 FQNEAQ (reference sequence). V was clipped by 6 bases and J by 2 bases; unmatched bases: 12. There are 16 residues in the CDR3. In DNA form, the CDR3 reads TGTGCCAGCAGACCACCCTCAGGGGGGAGAAACACTGAAGCTTTCTTT. It encodes CASRPPSGGRNTEAFF.

The chain employs TRBV6-5 and TRBJ2-2, with unresolved D. The CDR3 totals 12 residues. The germline CDR1 and CDR2 sequences are MNHEY and SVGAGI. Deletions cut 0 bases from V and 8 bases from J, with 4 bases between. The CDR3 is CASSYSRGELFF. CDR3 sequence (DNA): TGTGCCAGCAGTTACTCCAGAGGGGAGCTGTTTTTT.

This clone appeared a single time. The chain couples TRBV18 to TRBJ2-7; perhaps TRBD1 as D (5 bases). Germline CDR1 and CDR2: KGHSH and LQKENI. V was cut by 5 bases and J by 4 bases, with 21 bases left in between. The CDR3 is made up of 16 amino acids. DNA of the CDR3: TGTGCCAGCTCATCCGGCCAGGCCAAGGGGCTGTACGAGCAGTACTTC. Amino acid sequence: CASSSGQAKGLYEQYF.

The rearrangement joins TRBV4-3 to TRBJ2-5, with D hard to call. TRBJ2-7 explains the end of the DNA better; the J call may be wrong. The germline V gene encodes CDR1 LGHNA and CDR2 YSLEER. The CDR3 consists of 16 residues. For the CDR3, the DNA is TGCGCCAGCAGCCAAGATACCGTTGGGTTTAACTACGAGCAGTACTTC. It is translated as CASSQDTVGFNYEQYF.

There are many counts of this clone. Other DNA sequences from this sample encode an identical CDR3 as well. The chain carries TRBV11-3 and TRBJ2-1, with TRBD1 matching over 10 bases. The CDR3 totals 16 residues. Trimming cost V 4 bases and J 1 base; bases outside gene matches: 4. CDR1 is SGHNT and CDR2 is YENEEA in the germline V gene. The CDR3 DNA follows: TGTGCCAGCAGCTCCCGGGACAGGGGATCCTACAATGAGCAGTTCTTC. Protein product: CASSSRDRGSYNEQFF.

The chain links TRBV18 to TRBJ2-7; D might be TRBD1 (6 bases). This CDR3 has 12 residues. Trimming took off 10 bases at V and 2 bases at J, with 12 bases between the two ends. Per germline, CDR1 KGHSH and CDR2 LQKENI. CDR3 DNA: TGTGCCACAACCTACAGGGCCTACGAGCAGTACGTC. This codes for CATTYRAYEQYV.

The table lists this clone with a few counts. The CDR3 is CASSQGTINTGELFF. CDR3 in DNA: TGTGCCAGCAGCCAGGGCACAATCAACACCGGGGAGCTGTTTTTT. The gene calls are TRBV14 and TRBJ2-2, with no clear D. This CDR3 comprises 15 residues. Germline CDR1 is SGHDN and CDR2 is FVKESK. V lost 3 bases and J 2 bases, leaving 10 bases between the germline ends. The full variable domain, rest sourced from reference TRBV14 and TRBJ2-2, is EAGVTQFPSHSVIEKGQTVTLRCDPISGHDNLYWYRRVMGKEIKFLLHFVKESKQDESGMPNNRFLAERTGGTYSTLKVQPAELEDSGVYFCASSQGTINTGELFFGEGSRLTVL.

This clone was seen only a few times. The J gene is TRBJ1-1, the V gene TRBV27, with 9 bases identical to TRBD1. J lost 0 bases, V lost 4 bases, and 9 bases had no gene match. This CDR3 is built from 17 residues. Germline V gene data show CDR1 as MNHEY and CDR2 as SMNVEV (reference sequence). CDR3 amino acids: CASSSPMTGGMNTEAFF. CDR3 DNA: TGTGCCAGCAGTTCCCCGATGACAGGGGGAATGAACACTGAAGCTTTCTTT.

This chain joins TRBV5-1 and TRBJ2-5; 7 nucleotides agree with TRBD1. Germline lookup yields CDR1 SGHRS and CDR2 YFSETQ. Unmatched junction bases numbered 8, after V lost 4 bases and J lost 2 bases. CDR3 length: 15 amino acids. CDR3 DNA sequence: TGCGCCAGCAGCCCTCCAGGGACAGCTCAAGAGACCCAGTACTTC. It translates to CASSPPGTAQETQYF.

J is TRBJ2-3 and V is TRBV27; 10 bases fit TRBD2. Per the germline V gene, CDR1 is MNHEY and CDR2 is SMNVEV (reference sequence). V shed 3 bases and J 1 base; nucleotides not matched to a gene: 1. The CDR3 sequence is 15 residues long. The CDR3 protein is CASSFGLAGTDTQYF. The CDR3 DNA reads as TGTGCCAGCAGTTTCGGACTAGCGGGCACAGATACGCAGTATTTT.

The chain employs TRBV11-2 and TRBJ2-2, with a weak D call TRBD2 (6 bases). The germline gives CDR1 SGHAT, CDR2 FQNNGV. V was cut by 3 bases and J by 2 bases, with 10 bases left in between. The CDR3 is 15 residues long. DNA for the CDR3: TGTGCCAGCAGCTTGGTAGCGGTTAACACCGGGGAGCTGTTTTTT. Amino acids: CASSLVAVNTGELFF.

This clone has a single count. The V gene is TRBV6-6, the J gene TRBJ1-2; 7 bases fit TRBD1. This CDR3 comprises 13 residues. The germline CDR1 and CDR2 sequences are MNHNY and SVGAGI (reference sequence). V lost 5 bases, J lost 8 bases, and 8 bases stayed unmatched. This CDR3 is CASSPEGAVGYTF. The CDR3, as DNA: TGTGCCAGCAGTCCAGAGGGGGCTGTCGGCTACACCTTC.

This clone was counted only a few times. CDR3 DNA: TGCGCCAGCAGCGTCGGGGGGGCCGGATCCCAGTACTTC. Translation gives CASSVGGAGSQYF. This rearrangement joins TRBV5-1 to TRBJ2-5; 8 positions agree with TRBD2. J lost 9 bases, V lost 4 bases, and 8 bases had no gene match. The CDR3 covers 13 residues. Germline V CDR1 and CDR2: SGHRS, YFSETQ.

The V call is TRBV7-8, the J call TRBJ1-1; TRBD1 might be the D (6 bases). Germline V gene lookup returns CDR1 SGHVS and CDR2 FQNEAQ. This CDR3 contains 12 residues. The ends were cut back, 2 bases at V and 8 bases at J, with 9 bases in the middle. The CDR3 coding sequence is TGTGCCAGCAGCTTATCCGGGACAGAAGCTTTCTTT. This codes for CASSLSGTEAFF.

The chain employs TRBV2 and TRBJ2-5, with 8 bases lining up with TRBD1. From germline, CDR1 is SNHLY and CDR2 FYNNEI. After removal of 1 base from V and 7 bases from J, the junction contained 5 bases not matched to a gene. The length of the CDR3 is 14 residues. The CDR3: CASSEGQGWGTQYF. The CDR3 nucleotides read TGTGCCAGCAGTGAAGGACAGGGGTGGGGGACCCAGTACTTC.

This chain joins TRBV6-6 and TRBJ2-3, with D tentatively TRBD1 (6 bases). The ends were cut back, 6 bases at V and 2 bases at J, with 12 bases in the middle. The CDR3 length is 14 residues. Germline CDR1 MNHNY, CDR2 SVGAGI (reference sequence). CDR3 amino acids: CASSHGQNTDTQYF. DNA for the CDR3: TGTGCCAGCAGCCACGGACAGAACACAGATACGCAGTATTTT.

This rearrangement joins TRBV6-5 to TRBJ2-7; D might be TRBD2 (5 bases). The V end lost 5 bases, the J end lost 3 bases, and 14 bases lay between the germline ends. The V gene's germline CDR1 is MNHEY and CDR2 SVGAGI. The CDR3 contains 14 residues. CDR3 residues: CASSPGLGDYEQYF. The CDR3 DNA follows: TGTGCCAGCAGTCCCGGACTGGGTGACTACGAGCAGTACTTC.